The 15 T cell receptor beta chains below come from one sample, sequenced in a study of blood T cell repertoires in COVID-19. Generated by immunoSEQ multiplex PCR, the TCRdb table keeps only in-frame clones and is missing some. The data hold some 300,000 clones, with nearly 90% observed a single time. Source material: peripheral blood. The source of these receptors is a woman aged 40 to 50 with COVID-19, enrolled during active disease.

The genes are TRBV6-2 or TRBV6-3 and TRBJ2-3, with 7 bases that match TRBD1. The CDR3 spans 15 residues. Germline CDR1 and CDR2: MNHEY and SVGEGT. The V segment lost 5 bases and the J segment 3 bases; nucleotides outside the gene matches: 8. The CDR3 reads CASSARQGWTDTQYF. For the CDR3, the DNA is TGTGCCAGCAGTGCCCGACAGGGTTGGACAGATACGCAGTATTTT.

The rearrangement links TRBV19 to TRBJ2-3, with 14 bases aligning to TRBD2. CDR3 length: 19 residues. V was clipped by 4 bases and J by 5 bases; unmatched bases: 14. CDR1 LNHDA and CDR2 SQIVND come from the germline V gene (reference sequence). For the CDR3, the DNA is TGTGCCAGTAGTAGGTCCCTGACTAGCGGGGGGGCCCGAGGAGATACGCAGTATTTT. It yields the protein CASSRSLTSGGARGDTQYF.

This chain connects TRBV27 to TRBJ2-4; the D gene is possibly TRBD2 (6 bases). The CDR3 covers 15 residues. The germline gives CDR1 MNHEY, CDR2 SMNVEV (reference sequence). The germline V and J ends were trimmed by 8 bases and 0 bases, with 14 bases remaining between them. The CDR3 is CASGTLGEAKNIQYF. For the CDR3, the DNA is TGTGCCAGCGGGACTTTGGGGGAAGCCAAAAACATTCAGTACTTC.

A few counts support this clone. The chain employs TRBV6-5 and TRBJ1-5; D is uncertain. CDR3 size: 13 residues. CDR1 is MNHEY, CDR2 SVGAGI, per germline. The germline V and J ends were trimmed by 4 bases and 5 bases, with 9 bases remaining between them. CDR3 sequence reads: CASSWSLDQPQHF. The CDR3 nucleotides read TGTGCCAGCAGTTGGTCCTTAGATCAGCCCCAGCATTTT.

The V gene is TRBV5-1, the J gene TRBJ2-7, with D perhaps matching TRBD2 (6 bases). Germline values: CDR1 SGHRS, CDR2 YFSETQ. V dropped 5 bases and J dropped 0 bases, with 21 bases sitting between them. The CDR3 runs to 17 residues. In nucleotides, the CDR3 is TGCGCCAGCAGAAATAGTGGCGGGGTGGGTAGCTCCTACGAGCAGTACTTC. Protein: CASRNSGGVGSSYEQYF.

This rearrangement joins TRBV4-1 to TRBJ2-7; 8 bases match TRBD1. CDR1 MGHRA and CDR2 YSYEKL come from the germline V gene. J gave up 3 bases and V 0 bases, and 10 bases lay outside the gene matches. This CDR3 region has 17 residues. CDR3 nucleotides: TGCGCCAGCAGCCAAGACCCGGACAGGGAGGTTCGCTACGAGCAGTACTTC. This codes for CASSQDPDREVRYEQYF.

The chain carries TRBV19 and TRBJ2-1; the D is unclear. Per germline, CDR1 LNHDA and CDR2 SQIVND (reference sequence). CDR3 length: 11 amino acids. V was shortened by 1 base and J by 9 bases, with 4 bases between the two germline ends. The CDR3 protein is CASSIALEQFF. CDR3 bases: TGTGCCAGTAGTATAGCTCTTGAGCAGTTCTTC.

The rearrangement joins TRBV13 to TRBJ1-4, with 8 bases fitting TRBD1. Germline-derived CDR1 and CDR2 are PRHDT and FYEKMQ (reference sequence). The CDR3 is 13 amino acids. V lost 5 bases, J lost 8 bases, and 4 bases stayed unmatched. This chain's CDR3 is CASSNRGSEKLFF. In DNA, the CDR3 is TGTGCCAGCAGCAACAGGGGGAGCGAAAAACTGTTTTTT.

The rearrangement uses TRBV5-5 and TRBJ1-1, with D maybe TRBD1 (6 bases). The V and J ends lost 6 bases and 3 bases respectively, with 12 bases between them. The CDR3 is 13 residues long. The V gene's germline CDR1 is SGHKS and CDR2 YYEKEE (reference sequence). The CDR3 loop is CASTRGGHTEAFF. DNA for the CDR3: TGTGCCAGCACTCGGGGGGGCCACACTGAAGCTTTCTTT. The full variable domain, its missing parts supplied by reference TRBV5-5 and TRBJ1-1, is DAGVTQSPTHLIKTRGQQVTLRCSPISGHKSVSWYQQVLGQGPQFIFQYYEKEERGRGNFPDRFSARQFPNYSSELNVNALLLGDSALYLCASTRGGHTEAFFGQGTRLTVV.

A remark on this clone: The sample contains more than one DNA sequence encoding this CDR3. V is TRBV5-1 and J is TRBJ2-3; 7 bases align to TRBD1. V was clipped by 4 bases and J by 3 bases; unmatched bases: 2. From germline, CDR1 is SGHRS and CDR2 YFSETQ. The CDR3 has 13 amino acids. The DNA for the CDR3 is TGCGCCAGCAGCCTGACAGGGACAGATACGCAGTATTTT. This codes for CASSLTGTDTQYF.

This chain uses TRBV30 with TRBJ1-1; the D is unclear. Germline CDR1 and CDR2: GTSNPN and SVGIG (reference sequence). There are 11 residues in the CDR3. Trimming took 0 bases from V and 9 from J, leaving 8 bases between them. The chain's CDR3 is CAWSVFPKAFF. Written as DNA, the CDR3 is TGTGCCTGGAGTGTGTTTCCTAAAGCTTTCTTT. Full variable domain (rest looked up from reference TRBV30 and TRBJ1-1): SQTIHQWPATLVQPVGSPLSLECTVEGTSNPNLYWYRQAAGRGLQLLFYSVGIGQISSEVPQNLSASRPQDRQFILSSKKLLLSDSGFYLCAWSVFPKAFFGQGTRLTVV.

On this clone itself: At one end the junction does not follow the germline gene, possibly because of a read error. The chain carries TRBV4-1 and TRBJ1-4; 9 bases are a match to TRBD1. The CDR3 is 15 residues long. Looked up from germline, CDR1 is MGHRA and CDR2 is YSYEKL. The CDR3: CASSQRGQGNKKLFF. In DNA, the CDR3 is TGCGCCAGCAGCCAACGGGGACAGGGTAATAAAAAACTGTTTTTT.

The chain is built from TRBV7-2 and TRBJ1-2; weak D call: TRBD1 (5 bases). Germline V gene sequence: CDR1 SGHTA, CDR2 FQGNSA. V was clipped by 3 bases and J by 6 bases, with 8 bases between them. The CDR3 covers 12 residues. The CDR3 loop reads CASSFQGNGYTF. CDR3 nucleotides: TGTGCCAGCAGCTTTCAGGGAAATGGCTACACCTTC.

This clone appeared once. The chain has TRBV19 and TRBJ2-7, with 12 bases fitting TRBD1. The J segment lost 0 bases and the V segment lost 2 bases, leaving 2 bases of the junction unmatched. The CDR3 spans 16 residues. Germline-derived CDR1 and CDR2 are LNHDA and SQIVND (reference sequence). The CDR3 DNA sequence: TGTGCCAGTAGTATATGGGACAGGGGGCTCTCCTACGAGCAGTACTTC. This codes for CASSIWDRGLSYEQYF.

In this sample, this clone turned up a few times. The chain combines TRBV9 with TRBJ1-3; D remains unclear. Trimming pared 2 bases from V and 3 bases from J, leaving 12 bases between. The length of the CDR3 is 15 residues. The germline V gene has CDR1 SGDLS and CDR2 YYNGEE. CDR3 sequence reads: CASSVRGNNGNTIYF. As DNA, the CDR3 is TGTGCCAGCAGCGTGCGAGGGAATAATGGAAACACCATATATTTT.